Below, one T cell receptor beta chain is given with its context. Its antigen is not identified. This sample was included in a study of blood T cells in healthy people across ages. Across the whole study: Template-switching capture recovered about one barcoded beta molecule per two T cells.

Germline loops: CDR1 SGHAT, CDR2 FQNNGV. The CDR3 spans 13 residues. The ends were cut back, 3 bases at V and 6 bases at J, with 9 bases in the middle. Notes on the study in general: Compared with aged donors, long-lived donors showed fewer expanded clones, suggesting selection. The fall in TCR beta diversity per million T cells was roughly linear with age.

Together with a sample-barcoded 5' primer, a J-beta primer mix was included in a second PCR lasting about 7 to 11 cycles. TCRdb recomputed calls from the 5' RACE reads with MiXCR, one row per CDR3 protein. The repertoire holds approximately 1,000,000 distinct CDR3 sequences, with around 45% as singletons. Healthy Russian Caucasian donors spanned ages about 6 to 100 years. The V gene is TRBV11-2, the J gene TRBJ2-1, with D perhaps matching TRBD1 or TRBD2 (5 bases each). This TCR derives from a woman in her sixties in good health. Sample: blood. CDR3 DNA: TGTGCCAGCAGCTTTGCCGGGGCCAATGAGCAGTTCTTC. Its protein product is CASSFAGANEQFF.